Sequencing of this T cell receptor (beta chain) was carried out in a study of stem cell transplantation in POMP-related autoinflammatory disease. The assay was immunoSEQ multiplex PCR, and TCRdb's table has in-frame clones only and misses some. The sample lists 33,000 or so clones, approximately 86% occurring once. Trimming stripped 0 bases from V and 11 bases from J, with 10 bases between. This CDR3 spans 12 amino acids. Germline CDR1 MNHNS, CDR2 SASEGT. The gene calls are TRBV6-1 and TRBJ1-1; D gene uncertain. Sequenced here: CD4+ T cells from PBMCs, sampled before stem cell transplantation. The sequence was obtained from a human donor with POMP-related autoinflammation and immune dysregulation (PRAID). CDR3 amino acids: CASSEAQVKAFF. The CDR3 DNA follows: TGTGCCAGCAGTGAAGCGCAGGTGAAGGCTTTCTTT.